These T cell receptor beta chains were read from a single sample in a study of blood T cell repertoires in COVID-19. Produced via immunoSEQ multiplex PCR; TCRdb's table is partial and in-frame only. The top ten clones hold around 26% of a sample with about 200,000 clones, 65% to 85% of them seen once. Sequenced: peripheral blood. The receptor set was obtained from a man between 40 and 49 years old with acute or convalescent COVID-19. CDR3s leave out the opening cysteine and the closing phenylalanine or tryptophan. D genes are given only for firm matches.

J: TRBJ2-4
D: -
V: TRBV5-4
length: 11
CDR3: ASSLGPRGIQY

J: TRBJ1-4
D: -
V: TRBV5-6
length: 14
CDR3: ASSLAGQRANEKLF

J: TRBJ1-5
D: TRBD1
V: TRBV11-3
length: 14
CDR3: ASSLFNRGSNQPQH

J: TRBJ2-4
D: -
V: TRBV4-3
length: 12
CDR3: ASSQAGRRNIQY

J: TRBJ2-5
D: -
V: TRBV11-2
length: 14
CDR3: ASSLDGRTFQETQY

J: TRBJ2-1
D: TRBD2
V: TRBV7-2
length: 15
CDR3: ASSLTSGRSAYNEQF

J: TRBJ1-4
D: -
V: TRBV30
length: 13
CDR3: AWSDAGLINEKLF

J: TRBJ1-1
D: -
V: TRBV27
length: 13
CDR3: ASSPDFIGSTEAF

J: TRBJ1-5
D: TRBD1
V: TRBV5-6
length: 13
CDR3: ASTLTGEGNQPQH

J: TRBJ1-4
D: -
V: TRBV10-3
length: 11
CDR3: AISDSRAEKLF

J: TRBJ2-1
D: -
V: TRBV7-2
length: 12
CDR3: ASSLEDGAGEQF

J: TRBJ1-2
D: -
V: TRBV13
length: 12
CDR3: ASSLGSVHYGYT

J: TRBJ2-5
D: TRBD2
V: TRBV18
length: 11
CDR3: ASSLGREETQY

J: TRBJ2-7
D: TRBD2
V: TRBV6-5
length: 13
CDR3: ASSNRRTSGYEQY

J: TRBJ1-4
D: -
V: TRBV5-1
length: 13
CDR3: ASSRVGDTPEKLF

J: TRBJ1-1
D: -
V: TRBV19
length: 12
CDR3: ASSIDPQGTEAF

J: TRBJ1-1
D: -
V: TRBV6-1
length: 11
CDR3: ASSAAGDTEAF

J: TRBJ1-1
D: TRBD1
V: TRBV29-1
length: 10
CDR3: STGQGRTEAF

J: TRBJ1-1
D: TRBD1
V: TRBV19
length: 11
CDR3: ATTWTGDTEAF

J: TRBJ1-5
D: -
V: TRBV3-1/TRBV3-2
length: 11
CDR3: ASSQTVNQPQH

J: TRBJ2-5
D: TRBD2
V: TRBV7-9
length: 15
CDR3: ASSLGKREGYQETQY

J: TRBJ2-1
D: TRBD2
V: TRBV3-1/TRBV3-2
length: 13
CDR3: ASSHFASGYNEQF

J: TRBJ2-1
D: -
V: TRBV19
length: 13
CDR3: ASSTEGPSYNEQF

J: TRBJ2-3
D: -
V: TRBV7-3
length: 11
CDR3: ASSVNQADTQY

J: TRBJ2-1
D: TRBD2
V: TRBV28
length: 14
CDR3: AASSSGLAQIDEQF

J: TRBJ2-5
D: -
V: TRBV30
length: 9
CDR3: AWSARETQY

J: TRBJ2-7
D: TRBD2
V: TRBV6-2/TRBV6-3
length: 15
CDR3: ASSGTSGKAYSYEQY

J: TRBJ2-1
D: -
V: TRBV10-3
length: 11
CDR3: AIETGGGNEQF

J: TRBJ1-6
D: TRBD1
V: TRBV27
length: 12
CDR3: ASSRDRGNSPLH

J: TRBJ2-7
D: -
V: TRBV6-2/TRBV6-3
length: 11
CDR3: ASSYSRIYEQY

J: TRBJ2-5
D: -
V: TRBV18
length: 10
CDR3: ASSPLEETQY

J: TRBJ1-5
D: -
V: TRBV4-1
length: 14
CDR3: ASSQEMGRGNPPQH

J: TRBJ1-4
D: -
V: TRBV5-4
length: 12
CDR3: ASSLAIGGEKLF